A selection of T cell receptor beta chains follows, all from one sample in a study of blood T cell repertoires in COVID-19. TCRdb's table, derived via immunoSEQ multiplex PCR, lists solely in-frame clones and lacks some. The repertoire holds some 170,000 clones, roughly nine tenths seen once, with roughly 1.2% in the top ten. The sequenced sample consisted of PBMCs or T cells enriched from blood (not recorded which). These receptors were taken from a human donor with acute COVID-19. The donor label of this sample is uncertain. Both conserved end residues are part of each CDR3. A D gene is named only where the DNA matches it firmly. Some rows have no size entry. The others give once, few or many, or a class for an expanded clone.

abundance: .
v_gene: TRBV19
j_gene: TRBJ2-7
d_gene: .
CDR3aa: CASRWASEQYF
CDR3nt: TGTGCCAGTAGGTGGGCTTCCGAGCAGTACTTC

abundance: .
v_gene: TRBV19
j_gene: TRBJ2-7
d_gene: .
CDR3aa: CASSIALRSYEQYF
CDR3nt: TGTGCCAGTAGTATAGCCCTCCGGAGCTACGAGCAGTACTTC

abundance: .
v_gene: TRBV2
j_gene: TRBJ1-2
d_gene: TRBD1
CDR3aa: CASRGQARNYGYTF
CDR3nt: TGTGCCAGCAGGGGACAGGCGAGAAACTATGGCTACACCTTC

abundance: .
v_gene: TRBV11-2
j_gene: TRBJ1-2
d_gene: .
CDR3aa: CASSRYLSYGYTF
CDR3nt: TGTGCCAGCAGCCGGTATCTATCCTATGGCTACACCTTC

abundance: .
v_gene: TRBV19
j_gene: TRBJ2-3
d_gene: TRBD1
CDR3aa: CASSQTGGPQDTQYF
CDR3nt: TGTGCCAGTAGTCAAACAGGGGGACCACAAGATACGCAGTATTTT

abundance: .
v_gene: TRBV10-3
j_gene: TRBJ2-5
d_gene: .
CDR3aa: CAIGEETQYF
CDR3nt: TGTGCCATCGGGGAGGAGACCCAGTACTTC

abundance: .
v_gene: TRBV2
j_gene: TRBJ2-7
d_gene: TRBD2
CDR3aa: CASSSSSGDHEQYF
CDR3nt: TGTGCCAGCAGCTCGAGTAGCGGGGATCACGAGCAGTACTTC

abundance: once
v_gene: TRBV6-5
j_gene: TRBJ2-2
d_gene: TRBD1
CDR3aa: CASSYHPDRDTGELFF
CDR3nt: TGTGCCAGCAGTTACCACCCTGACAGGGACACCGGGGAGCTGTTTTTT

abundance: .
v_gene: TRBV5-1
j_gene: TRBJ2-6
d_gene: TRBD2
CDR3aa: CASSLVGTISGANVLTF
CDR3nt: TGCGCCAGCAGCTTGGTAGGGACTATCTCTGGGGCCAACGTCCTGACTTTC

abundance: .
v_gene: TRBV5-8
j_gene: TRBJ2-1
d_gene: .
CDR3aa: CASSFGASYYNEQFF
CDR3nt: TGTGCCAGCAGCTTTGGGGCTTCCTACTACAATGAGCAGTTCTTC

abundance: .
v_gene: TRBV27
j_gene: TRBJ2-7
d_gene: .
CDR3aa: CASSFPRDRVGEQYF
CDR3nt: TGTGCCAGCAGTTTTCCGCGGGACAGAGTAGGGGAGCAGTACTTC

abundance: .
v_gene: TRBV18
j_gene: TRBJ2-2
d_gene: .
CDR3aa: CASSQPGTGELFF
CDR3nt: TGTGCCAGCTCACAGCCAGGCACCGGGGAGCTGTTTTTT

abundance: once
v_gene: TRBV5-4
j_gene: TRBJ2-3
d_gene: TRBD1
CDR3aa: CASGGGQGIRGTDTQYF
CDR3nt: TGTGCCAGCGGGGGGGGACAGGGAATTCGGGGCACAGATACGCAGTATTTT

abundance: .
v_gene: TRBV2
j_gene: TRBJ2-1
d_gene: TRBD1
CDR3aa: CASTTGGTGEQFF
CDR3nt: TGTGCCAGCACGACAGGGGGCACCGGTGAGCAGTTCTTC

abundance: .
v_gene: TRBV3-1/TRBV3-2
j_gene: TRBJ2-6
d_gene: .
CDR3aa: CASSRRNQGANVLTF
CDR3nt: TGTGCCAGCAGCCGCAGGAACCAGGGGGCCAACGTCCTGACTTTC

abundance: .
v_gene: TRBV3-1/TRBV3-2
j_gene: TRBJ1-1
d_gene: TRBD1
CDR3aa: CASSHSTGMNTEAFF
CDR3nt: TGTGCCAGCAGCCATTCGACAGGGATGAACACTGAAGCTTTCTTT

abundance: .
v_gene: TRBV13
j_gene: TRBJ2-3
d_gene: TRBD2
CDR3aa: CASSLGGGAGTDTQYF
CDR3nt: TGTGCCAGCAGCTTAGGCGGGGGGGCGGGCACAGATACGCAGTATTTT

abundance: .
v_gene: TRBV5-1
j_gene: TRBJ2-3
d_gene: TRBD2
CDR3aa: CASSIIGLGQDTQYF
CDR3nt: TGCGCCAGCAGCATTATAGGACTAGGGCAGGATACGCAGTATTTT

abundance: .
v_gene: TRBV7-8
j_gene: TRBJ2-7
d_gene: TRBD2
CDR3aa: CASSFSSGSSYEQYF
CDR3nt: TGTGCCAGCAGCTTTTCTAGCGGGAGCTCCTACGAGCAGTACTTC

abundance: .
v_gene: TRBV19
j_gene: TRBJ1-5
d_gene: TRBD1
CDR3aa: CASSLHTLTRGLNQPQHF
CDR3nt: TGTGCCAGTAGTCTCCATACCCTGACCAGGGGGCTCAATCAGCCCCAGCATTTT

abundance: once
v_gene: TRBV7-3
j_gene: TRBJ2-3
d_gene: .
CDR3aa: CASSLLGLYTDTQYF
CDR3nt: TGTGCCAGCAGCTTACTTGGACTTTACACAGATACGCAGTATTTT

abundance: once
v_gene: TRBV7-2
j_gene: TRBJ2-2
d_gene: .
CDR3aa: CASSPVARGGELFF
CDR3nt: TGTGCCAGCAGCCCAGTTGCGCGGGGCGGGGAGCTGTTTTTT

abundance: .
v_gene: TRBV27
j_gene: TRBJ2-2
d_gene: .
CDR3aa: CASSSIVGYSNTGELFF
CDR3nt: TGTGCCAGCAGTTCCATCGTCGGGTATAGTAACACCGGGGAGCTGTTTTTT

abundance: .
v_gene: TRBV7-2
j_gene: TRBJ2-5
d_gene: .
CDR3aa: CASSLNSPTQYF
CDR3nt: TGTGCCAGCAGCCTTAACAGTCCGACCCAGTACTTC

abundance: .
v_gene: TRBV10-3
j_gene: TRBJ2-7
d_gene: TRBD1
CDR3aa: CAISEPGQGYEQYF
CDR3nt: TGTGCCATCAGTGAGCCTGGACAGGGCTACGAGCAGTACTTC

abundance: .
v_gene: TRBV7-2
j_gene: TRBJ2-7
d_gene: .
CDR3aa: CASSLGASYEQYF
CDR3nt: TGTGCCAGCAGCTTAGGGGCCTCCTACGAGCAGTACTTC

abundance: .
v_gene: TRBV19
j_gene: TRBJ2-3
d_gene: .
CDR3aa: CASSIEGQSTDTQYF
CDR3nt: TGTGCCAGTAGTATAGAGGGACAAAGCACAGATACGCAGTATTTT

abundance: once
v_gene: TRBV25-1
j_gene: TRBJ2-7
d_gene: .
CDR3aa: CASSDLSAGGSYEQYF
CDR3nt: TGTGCCAGCAGTGACCTTTCGGCCGGGGGATCCTACGAGCAGTACTTC

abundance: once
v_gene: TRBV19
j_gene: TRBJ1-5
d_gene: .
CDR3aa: CAAEGRPNQPQHF
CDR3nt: TGTGCAGCGGAGGGAAGGCCCAATCAGCCCCAGCATTTT

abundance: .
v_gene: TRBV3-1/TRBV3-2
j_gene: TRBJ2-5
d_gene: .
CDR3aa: CASSRSGTNQETQYF
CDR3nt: TGTGCCAGCAGCCGCTCCGGGACAAACCAAGAGACCCAGTACTTC

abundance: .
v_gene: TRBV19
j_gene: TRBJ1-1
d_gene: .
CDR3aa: CASSIGEGRYMNTEAFF
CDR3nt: TGTGCCAGTAGTATAGGGGAGGGCCGGTATATGAACACTGAAGCTTTCTTT

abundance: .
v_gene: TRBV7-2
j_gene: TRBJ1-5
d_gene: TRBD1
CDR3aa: CASGQDRGPSQPQHF
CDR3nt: TGTGCCAGCGGCCAGGACAGGGGGCCCAGTCAGCCCCAGCATTTT

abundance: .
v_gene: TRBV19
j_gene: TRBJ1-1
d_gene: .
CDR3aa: CASSIGGTLAATEAFF
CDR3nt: TGTGCCAGTAGTATAGGGGGCACCCTCGCGGCCACTGAAGCTTTCTTT

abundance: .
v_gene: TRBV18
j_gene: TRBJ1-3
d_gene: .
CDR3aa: CASSPDSVGNTIYF
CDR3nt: TGTGCCAGCTCACCTGACAGCGTTGGAAACACCATATATTTT

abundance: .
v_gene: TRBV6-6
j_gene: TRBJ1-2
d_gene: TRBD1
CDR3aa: CASRAQGAGLNYGYTF
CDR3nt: TGTGCCAGCAGGGCGCAGGGGGCGGGATTAAACTATGGCTACACCTTC

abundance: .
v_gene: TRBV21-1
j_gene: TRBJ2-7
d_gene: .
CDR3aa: CASSKPDPGQGPF
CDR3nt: TGTGCCAGCAGCAAACCCGACCCGGGACAGGGGCCCTTC

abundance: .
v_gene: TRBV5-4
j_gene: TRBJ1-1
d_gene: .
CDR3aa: CASSPDWNTEAFF
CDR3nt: TGTGCCAGCAGCCCGGACTGGAACACTGAAGCTTTCTTT

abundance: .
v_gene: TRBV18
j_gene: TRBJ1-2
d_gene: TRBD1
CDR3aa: CASSPPGQNYGYTF
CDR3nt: TGTGCCAGCTCACCACCGGGACAGAACTATGGCTACACCTTC

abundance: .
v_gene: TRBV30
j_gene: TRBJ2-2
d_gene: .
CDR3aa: CAWKTQAAGELFF
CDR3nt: TGTGCCTGGAAGACCCAGGCCGCCGGGGAGCTGTTTTTT

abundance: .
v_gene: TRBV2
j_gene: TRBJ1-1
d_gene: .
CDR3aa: CASRGTGNTEAFF
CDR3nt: TGTGCCAGCAGGGGCACAGGGAACACTGAAGCTTTCTTT

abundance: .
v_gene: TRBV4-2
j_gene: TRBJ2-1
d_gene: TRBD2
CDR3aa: CASSQVQSGGDNEQFF
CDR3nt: TGTGCCAGCAGCCAAGTTCAGAGCGGGGGGGACAATGAGCAGTTCTTC

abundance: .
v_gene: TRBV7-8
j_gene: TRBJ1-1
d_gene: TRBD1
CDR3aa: CASSLGRGRGKSEAFF
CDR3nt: TGTGCCAGCAGCTTAGGCAGGGGGCGCGGAAAGTCAGAAGCTTTCTTT

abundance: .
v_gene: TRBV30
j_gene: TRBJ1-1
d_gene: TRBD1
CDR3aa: CAWSVRLGGQGNTEAFF
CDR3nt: TGTGCCTGGAGTGTACGGTTAGGTGGACAGGGGAACACTGAAGCTTTCTTT

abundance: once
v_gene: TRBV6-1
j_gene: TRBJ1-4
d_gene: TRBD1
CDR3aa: CASSDTPPGQGEKLFF
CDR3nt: TGTGCCAGCAGTGACACACCTCCGGGACAGGGGGAAAAACTGTTTTTT

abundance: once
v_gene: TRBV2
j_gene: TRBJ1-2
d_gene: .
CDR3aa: CASTGVQGGNYGYTF
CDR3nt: TGTGCCAGCACGGGTGTACAGGGTGGGAACTATGGCTACACCTTC

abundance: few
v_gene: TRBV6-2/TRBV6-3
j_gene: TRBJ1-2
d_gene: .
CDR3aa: CASSYGTPGNYGYTF
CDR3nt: TGTGCCAGCAGTTACGGGACTCCGGGAAACTATGGCTACACCTTC